This T cell receptor beta chain was retrieved from a study of cytomegalovirus exposure and HLA in healthy donors. Overall study results and limits: In a later analysis, first-cohort TCR clusters were found to tend to co-occur in the 130 or so validation repertoires. Confirmation in vitro established that three CMV-associated chains were specific for CMV antigens.

To note about this clone: Antigen specificity is unknown.

Donors came from a validation cohort of about 120 subjects, distinct from the first 666-subject cohort. Trimming left V 5 bases short and J 0 bases short, with 9 bases between. CDR1 is SGHTA, CDR2 FQGNSA, per germline. This CDR3 is built from 14 residues. Sequencing was performed with immunoSEQ multiplex PCR; in TCRdb, only in-frame clones are kept and a portion is missing. The table records about 140,000 clones, about 83% of them present only once. Material for sequencing was PBMCs. The V gene is TRBV7-2, the J gene TRBJ2-3, with a possible D match to TRBD2 (6 bases). The source of this sequence is a woman aged 25 to 39 in good health and CMV-seronegative. CDR3: CASSRSGSTDTQYF. In DNA form, the CDR3 reads TGTGCCAGCAGCCGCAGCGGGAGCACAGATACGCAGTATTTT.